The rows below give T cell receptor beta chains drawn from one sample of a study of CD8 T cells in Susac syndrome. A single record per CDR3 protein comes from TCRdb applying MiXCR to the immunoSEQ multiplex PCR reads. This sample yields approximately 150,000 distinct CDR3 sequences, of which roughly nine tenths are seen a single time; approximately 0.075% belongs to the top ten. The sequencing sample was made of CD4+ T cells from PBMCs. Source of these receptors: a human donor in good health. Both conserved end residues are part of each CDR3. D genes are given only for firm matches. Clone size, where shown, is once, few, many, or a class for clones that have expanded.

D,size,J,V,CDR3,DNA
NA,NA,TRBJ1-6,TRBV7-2,CASSEAGGTLHF,TGTGCCAGCAGCGAAGCCGGGGGTACCCTCCACTTT
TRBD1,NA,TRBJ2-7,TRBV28,CASSLSTRQGAGEQYF,TGTGCCAGCAGTTTATCTACGCGGCAGGGGGCAGGGGAGCAGTACTTC
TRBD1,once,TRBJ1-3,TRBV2,CASLRDRAGNTIYF,TGTGCCAGCCTGCGGGACAGGGCTGGAAACACCATATATTTT
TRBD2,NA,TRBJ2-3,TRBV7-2,CASSSSKRGGPGTQYF,TGTGCCAGCAGCTCCTCAAAGCGGGGGGGGCCGGGGACGCAGTATTTT
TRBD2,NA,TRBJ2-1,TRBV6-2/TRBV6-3,CASSYSPTRGTRGGRSSYNEQFF,TGTGCCAGCAGTTACTCCCCTACTAGAGGAACGCGGGGGGGCCGGTCGTCCTACAATGAGCAGTTCTTC
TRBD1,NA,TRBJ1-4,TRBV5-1,CASSSQGGKSEKLFF,TGCGCCAGCAGCTCCCAAGGGGGCAAGAGTGAAAAACTGTTTTTT
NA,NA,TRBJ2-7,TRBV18,CASSPPSTGTEQYF,TGTGCCAGCTCACCACCGTCCACAGGGACCGAGCAGTACTTC
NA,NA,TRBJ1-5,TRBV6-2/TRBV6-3,CASTPTGRNQPQHF,TGTGCCAGCACTCCCACTGGACGGAATCAGCCCCAGCATTTT
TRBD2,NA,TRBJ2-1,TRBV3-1,CASSQGAGAYNEQFF,TGTGCCAGCAGCCAAGGAGCGGGGGCCTACAATGAGCAGTTCTTC
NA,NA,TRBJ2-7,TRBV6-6,CASISNHRGGDEQYF,TGTGCCAGCATTTCGAACCACAGGGGGGGAGACGAGCAGTACTTC
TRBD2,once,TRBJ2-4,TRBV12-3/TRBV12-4,CASSLGHLAGLAKNIQYF,TGTGCCAGCAGTCTCGGCCACTTAGCGGGTCTAGCCAAAAACATTCAGTACTTC
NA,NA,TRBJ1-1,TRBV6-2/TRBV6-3,CASSLGHEAFF,TGTGCCAGCAGCCTCGGACACGAAGCTTTCTTT
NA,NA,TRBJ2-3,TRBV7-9,CASRDKDTQYF,TGTGCCAGCAGGGACAAAGATACGCAGTATTTT
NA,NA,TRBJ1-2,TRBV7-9,CASTPLTYGYTF,TGTGCCAGCACTCCGCTCACCTATGGCTACACCTTC
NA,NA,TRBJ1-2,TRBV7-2,CASSPGRGFGYTF,TGTGCCAGCAGCCCAGGGCGAGGGTTTGGCTACACCTTC
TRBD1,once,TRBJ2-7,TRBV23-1,CASSQNRDRGFYEQYF,TGCGCCAGCAGTCAAAACCGGGACAGGGGCTTCTACGAGCAGTACTTC
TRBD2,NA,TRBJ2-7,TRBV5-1,CASSLAGGGPREQYF,TGCGCCAGCAGCTTGGCCGGGGGGGGGCCTCGCGAGCAGTACTTC
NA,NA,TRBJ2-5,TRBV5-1,CASSRQTAYQGQETQYF,TGCGCCAGCAGCCGACAGACAGCCTACCAAGGTCAGGAGACCCAGTACTTC
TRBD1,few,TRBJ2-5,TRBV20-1,CSARDRAHQETQYF,TGCAGTGCTCGGGACAGGGCCCACCAAGAGACCCAGTACTTC
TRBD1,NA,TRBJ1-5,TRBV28,CASSLRGGQGWQPQHF,TGTGCCAGCAGTTTGCGGGGCGGACAGGGCTGGCAGCCCCAGCATTTT
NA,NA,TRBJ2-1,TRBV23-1,CASSQSEGQTIQSFDEQFF,TGCGCCAGCAGTCAATCGGAGGGACAGACCATTCAAAGTTTCGATGAGCAGTTCTTC
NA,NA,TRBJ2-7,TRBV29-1,CSVTPGGHEQYF,TGCAGCGTGACACCGGGCGGCCACGAGCAGTACTTC
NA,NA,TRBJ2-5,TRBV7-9,CASSLEADF,TGTGCCAGCAGCTTAGAAGCGGACTTC
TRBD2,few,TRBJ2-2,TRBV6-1,CASSQKAGGTNTGELFF,TGTGCCAGCAGCCAAAAAGCGGGAGGCACGAACACCGGGGAGCTGTTTTTT
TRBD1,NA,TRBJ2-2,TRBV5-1,CASSLVPGQGNTGELFF,TGCGCCAGCAGCTTGGTCCCGGGACAGGGAAACACCGGGGAGCTGTTTTTT
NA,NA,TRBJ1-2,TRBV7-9,CASRGGTERYGYTF,TGTGCCAGCAGGGGAGGGACCGAGCGCTATGGCTACACCTTC
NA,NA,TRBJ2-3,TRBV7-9,CASSLGTAPSTDTQYF,TGTGCCAGCAGCTTAGGGACAGCACCTAGCACAGATACGCAGTATTTT
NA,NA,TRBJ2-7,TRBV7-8,CASSSRGQSSYEQYF,TGTGCCAGCAGCTCCCGGGGCCAGAGCTCCTACGAGCAGTACTTC
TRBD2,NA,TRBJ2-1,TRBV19,CASRRTSGYNEQFF,TGTGCCAGTAGGCGGACTAGCGGCTACAATGAGCAGTTCTTC
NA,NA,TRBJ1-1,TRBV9,CASGSLMNTEAFF,TGTGCCAGCGGGAGTCTGATGAACACTGAAGCTTTCTTT
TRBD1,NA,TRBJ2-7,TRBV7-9,CASSSPGTGGQLQYF,TGTGCCAGCAGCTCCCCCGGGACAGGGGGTCAGTTGCAGTACTTC
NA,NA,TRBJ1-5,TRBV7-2,CASSPGANQPQHF,TGTGCCAGCAGCCCCGGGGCCAATCAGCCCCAGCATTTT
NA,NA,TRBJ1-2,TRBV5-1,CASSLSQEYNYGYTF,TGCGCCAGCAGCTTGAGCCAGGAGTATAACTATGGCTACACCTTC
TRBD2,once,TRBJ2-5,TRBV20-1,CSAIPSGRERQETQYF,TGCAGTGCTATCCCCTCTGGGCGGGAGCGGCAAGAGACCCAGTACTTC
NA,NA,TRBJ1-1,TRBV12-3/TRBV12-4,CASREGRFEAFF,TGTGCCAGCAGAGAGGGACGGTTTGAAGCTTTCTTT
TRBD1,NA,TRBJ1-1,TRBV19,CASSIDLGQGNTEAFF,TGTGCCAGTAGTATAGATCTCGGACAGGGAAACACTGAAGCTTTCTTT
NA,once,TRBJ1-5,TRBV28,CASSLSPPQHF,TGTGCCAGCAGTTTAAGTCCGCCCCAGCATTTT
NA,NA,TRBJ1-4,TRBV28,CASSPPVTNEKLFF,TGTGCCAGCAGTCCCCCGGTAACTAATGAAAAACTGTTTTTT
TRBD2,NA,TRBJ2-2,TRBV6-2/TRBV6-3,CASIKGTRNTGELFF,TGTGCCAGCATCAAGGGGACTAGGAACACCGGGGAGCTGTTTTTT
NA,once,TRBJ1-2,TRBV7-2,CASSPYRSPGGYTF,TGTGCCAGCAGCCCCTATAGGTCTCCTGGGGGCTACACCTTC
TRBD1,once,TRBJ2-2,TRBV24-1,CATSDLRDRYTGELFF,TGTGCCACCAGTGATTTGCGGGACAGGTACACCGGGGAGCTGTTTTTT
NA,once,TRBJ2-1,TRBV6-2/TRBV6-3,CASSYSSAPGIYNEQFF,TGTGCCAGCAGTTACTCGTCCGCCCCCGGGATCTACAATGAGCAGTTCTTC
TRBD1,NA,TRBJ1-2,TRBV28,CASSPTGDRGYTF,TGTGCCAGCAGTCCCACAGGGGACCGTGGCTACACCTTC
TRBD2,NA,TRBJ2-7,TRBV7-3,CASSSGTSGIHEQYF,TGTGCCAGCAGCTCCGGGACTAGCGGGATACACGAGCAGTACTTC
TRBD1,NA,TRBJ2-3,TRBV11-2,CASSLTGTGEDTQYF,TGTGCCAGCAGCTTAACTGGGACAGGGGAAGATACGCAGTATTTT
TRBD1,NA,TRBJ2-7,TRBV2,CASSSDRAVKYF,TGTGCCAGCAGTTCGGACAGGGCGGTGAAGTACTTC
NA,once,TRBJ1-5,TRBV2,CASVRDINQPQHF,TGTGCCAGCGTCCGGGACATTAATCAGCCCCAGCATTTT
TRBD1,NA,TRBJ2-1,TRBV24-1,CATSEYRGQYNEQFF,TGTGCCACCAGTGAATACAGGGGACAATACAATGAGCAGTTCTTC
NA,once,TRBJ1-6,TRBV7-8,CASSLDNSYNSPLHF,TGTGCCAGCAGCTTAGACAACTCCTATAATTCACCCCTCCACTTT
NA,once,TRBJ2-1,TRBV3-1,CASSQGYQNEQFF,TGTGCCAGCAGCCAAGGGTACCAGAACGAGCAGTTCTTC
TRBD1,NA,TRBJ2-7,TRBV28,CASSLSTGKRLQYF,TGTGCCAGCAGTTTATCGACAGGGAAGCGGTTGCAGTACTTC
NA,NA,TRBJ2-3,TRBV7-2,CASSLALAMWAGERDTQYF,TGTGCCAGCAGCTTAGCCCTCGCGATGTGGGCAGGCGAAAGAGATACGCAGTATTTT
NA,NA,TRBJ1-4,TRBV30,CAWTLGGANEKLFF,TGTGCCTGGACCCTCGGGGGAGCTAATGAAAAACTGTTTTTT
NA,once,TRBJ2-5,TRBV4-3,CASSQDVAGPAQETQYF,TGCGCCAGCAGCCAAGATGTTGCGGGGCCCGCCCAAGAGACCCAGTACTTC
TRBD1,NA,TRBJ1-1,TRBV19,CASSTRQGAAGAFF,TGTGCCAGTAGTACTCGACAGGGGGCAGCGGGAGCTTTCTTT
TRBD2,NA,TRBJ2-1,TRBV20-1,CSAPTSGGTLLYNEQFF,TGCAGTGCTCCGACTAGCGGGGGCACTCTCCTATACAATGAGCAGTTCTTC